This record covers a single T cell receptor beta chain. It has no known antigen specificity. Base qualities are not recorded, but no much larger clone differs from it by a single base. This sample stems from a study of blood T cell repertoires in COVID-19 (dated by TCRdb to the early 2020s). Regarding the research as a whole: Collaborator samples came from the United States, Italy and Spain and covered acute and convalescent phases of COVID-19. The repertoires were released in a freely available public database intended as a resource for research on the immune response to SARS-CoV-2. Where available, HLA class I and class II types were taken from metadata supplied by the sample provider and were not determined by assay-based typing. The material from the prospective study consisted of cDNA or gDNA derived from T cells, B-cell-depleted T cells, or PBMCs. The samples were drawn from the first 160 participants of the ongoing ImmuneRACE study and from more than 1,000 subjects provided by 6 global collaborators. Subjects who had been exposed to COVID-19, were actively infected with it, or had recovered from it provided the deeply sampled blood TCRbeta repertoires that made up the dataset. Sample metadata almost always included a de-identified subject ID, COVID-19 status, age in years and sex.

Collaborating institutions collected whole blood in K2EDTA tubes following their own protocols. Collaborator samples were shipped for TCRbeta analysis as frozen whole blood, isolated PBMCs, or DNA extracted from either sample type. CDR1 MDHEN and CDR2 SYDVKM were looked up in the germline V gene. Measured from the cysteine to the phenylalanine, the CDR3 is 17 residues long. The only DNA kept is the CDR3, 51 bases in frame from the first base. After removal of 7 bases from V and 0 bases from J, the junction retains 6 bases not matched to a gene. Results the study describes overall, beyond this receptor: The amount of clinical and demographic metadata varied by source and participant and was provided uncurated.

TCRbeta CDR3 regions were amplified from genomic DNA by means of the immunoSEQ Assay, a bias-controlled multiplex PCR. Regarding the original processing steps: Within the assay, amplification of reference gene primers was used to estimate how many nucleated cells each sample contained. To quantify the absolute abundance of each unique TCRbeta CDR3 rearrangement, sequence reads were collapsed and filtered. For each sample, productive Simpson clonality was calculated as the square root of Simpson's diversity index across productive rearrangements. As stored in TCRdb, this immuneACCESS dataset retains in-frame rearrangements with V and J assigned. A fraction of the clones does not appear; measured against another copy, unresolved V genes explain less than half of the discrepancy, and the remainder lacks a known reason. D and trimming come from the DNA, and the V and J calls and clone size come from that table. The sample table shows 150,000 to 200,000 clones, and 89% are seen once. In total, the top ten clones hold around 7% of the sample.

The sequencing sample was made of peripheral blood. This receptor was taken from a middle-aged man with acute or convalescent COVID-19. The chain is made from TRBV28 and TRBJ2-6, with TRBD2 matching 10 junction bases. The DNA sequence reads TGTGCCAGCAATATAGCGGGGGGCGGCTCTGGGGCCAACGTCCTGACTTTC. This yields the protein CASNIAGGGSGANVLTF.